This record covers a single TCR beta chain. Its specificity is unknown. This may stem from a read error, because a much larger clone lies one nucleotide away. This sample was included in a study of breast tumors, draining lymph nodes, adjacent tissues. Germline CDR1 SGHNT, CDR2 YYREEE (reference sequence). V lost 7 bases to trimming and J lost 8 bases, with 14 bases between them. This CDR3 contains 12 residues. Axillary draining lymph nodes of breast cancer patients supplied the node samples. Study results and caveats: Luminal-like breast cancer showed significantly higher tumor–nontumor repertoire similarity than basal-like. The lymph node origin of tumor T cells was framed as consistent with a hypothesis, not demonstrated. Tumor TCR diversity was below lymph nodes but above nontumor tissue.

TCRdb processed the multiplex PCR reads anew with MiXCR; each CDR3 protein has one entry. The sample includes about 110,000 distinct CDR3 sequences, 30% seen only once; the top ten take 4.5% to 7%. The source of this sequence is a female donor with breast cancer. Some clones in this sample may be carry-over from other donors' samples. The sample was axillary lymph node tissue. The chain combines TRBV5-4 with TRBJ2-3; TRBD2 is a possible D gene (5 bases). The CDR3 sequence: CASANGLATQYF. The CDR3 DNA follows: TGTGCCAGCGCCAATGGGCTAGCTACGCAGTATTTT.